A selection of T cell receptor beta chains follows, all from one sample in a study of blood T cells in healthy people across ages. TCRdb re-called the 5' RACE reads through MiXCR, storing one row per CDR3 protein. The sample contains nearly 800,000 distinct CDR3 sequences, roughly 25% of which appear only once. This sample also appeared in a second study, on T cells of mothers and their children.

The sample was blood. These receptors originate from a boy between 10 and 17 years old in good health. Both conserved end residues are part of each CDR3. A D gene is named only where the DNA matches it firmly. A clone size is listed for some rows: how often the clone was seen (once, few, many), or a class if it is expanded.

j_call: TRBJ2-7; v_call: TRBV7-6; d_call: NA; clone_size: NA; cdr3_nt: TGTGCCAGCAGCTTAGATAGGAGTCACTCCTACGAGCAGTACTTC; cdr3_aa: CASSLDRSHSYEQYF
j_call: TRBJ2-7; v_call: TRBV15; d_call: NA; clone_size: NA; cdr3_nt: TGTGCCACCAGCAGAGATCAAGCAGACGGTTACGAGCAGTACTTC; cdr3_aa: CATSRDQADGYEQYF
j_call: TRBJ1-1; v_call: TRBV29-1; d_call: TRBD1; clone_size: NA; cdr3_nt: TGCAGCGTTGATTTGACAGGGGACCCGAACACTGAAGCTTTCTTT; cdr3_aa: CSVDLTGDPNTEAFF
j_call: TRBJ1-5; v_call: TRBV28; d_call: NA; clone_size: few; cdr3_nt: TGTGCCAGCACCTCGGGGGGGTCGTACGTCCAGCCCCAGCATTTT; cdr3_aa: CASTSGGSYVQPQHF
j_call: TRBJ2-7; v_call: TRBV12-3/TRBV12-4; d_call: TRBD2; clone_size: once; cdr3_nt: TGTGCCAGCAGTTCCTGGACTAGCGGGAGGGCCTTCGAGCAGTACTTC; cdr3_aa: CASSSWTSGRAFEQYF
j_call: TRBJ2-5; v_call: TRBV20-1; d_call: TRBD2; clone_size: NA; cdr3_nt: TGCAGTGCTACTAGCGGACAAGAGACCCAGTACTTC; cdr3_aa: CSATSGQETQYF
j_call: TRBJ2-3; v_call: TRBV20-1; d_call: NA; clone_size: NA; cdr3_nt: TGCAGCCCCCTTGACCGGCAAGGCACAGATACGCAGTATTTT; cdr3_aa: CSPLDRQGTDTQYF
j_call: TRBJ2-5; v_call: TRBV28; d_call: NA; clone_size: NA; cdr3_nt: TGTGCCAGCAGGACGACATTAGAGACCCAGTACTTC; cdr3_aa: CASRTTLETQYF
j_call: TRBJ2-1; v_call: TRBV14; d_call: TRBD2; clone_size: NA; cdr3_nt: TGTGCCAGCAGCCGGCGGGGGGGCTCCTACAATGAGCAGTTCTTC; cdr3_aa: CASSRRGGSYNEQFF
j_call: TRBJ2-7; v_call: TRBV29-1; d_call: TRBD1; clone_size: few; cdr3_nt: TGCAGCGCCATTCCCCGGGACAGGGAGTACGAGCAGTACTTC; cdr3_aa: CSAIPRDREYEQYF
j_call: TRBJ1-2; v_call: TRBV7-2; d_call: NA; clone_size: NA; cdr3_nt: TGTGCCAGCAGCTTCGACAGGAGAATGGGTGGCTACACCTTC; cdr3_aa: CASSFDRRMGGYTF
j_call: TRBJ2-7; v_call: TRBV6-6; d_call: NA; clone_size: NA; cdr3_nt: TGTGCCAGCAGTTTCAAGGGGGAAAGCTACGAGCAGTACTTC; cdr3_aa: CASSFKGESYEQYF
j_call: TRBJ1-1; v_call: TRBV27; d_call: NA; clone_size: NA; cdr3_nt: TGTGCCAGCAGTTTAATCCAAGTCCTGGGGAACACTGAAGCTTTCTTT; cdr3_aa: CASSLIQVLGNTEAFF
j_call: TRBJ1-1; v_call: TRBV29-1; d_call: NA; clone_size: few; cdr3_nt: TGCAGCGTCTCCGGCCTGCGGACTGAAGCTTTCTTT; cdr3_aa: CSVSGLRTEAFF
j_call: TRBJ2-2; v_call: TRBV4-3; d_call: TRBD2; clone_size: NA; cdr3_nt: TGCGCCAGCAGCCGAAACCTCGCTAGCGGGGGCGGATCCGGGGAGCTGTTTTTT; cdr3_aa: CASSRNLASGGGSGELFF
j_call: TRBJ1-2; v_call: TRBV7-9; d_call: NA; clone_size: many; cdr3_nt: TGTGCCAGCAGCTTAGGAGACATCTATGGCTACACCTTC; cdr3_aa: CASSLGDIYGYTF
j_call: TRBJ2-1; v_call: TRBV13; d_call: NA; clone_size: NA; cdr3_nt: TGTGCCAGCAGCTTATCTAGGAACAATGAGCAGTTCTTC; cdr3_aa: CASSLSRNNEQFF
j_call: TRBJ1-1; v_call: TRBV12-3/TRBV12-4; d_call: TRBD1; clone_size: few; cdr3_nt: TGTGCCAGCAGGCCCCCGACAGGGGTGAACACTGAAGCTTTCTTT; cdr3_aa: CASRPPTGVNTEAFF
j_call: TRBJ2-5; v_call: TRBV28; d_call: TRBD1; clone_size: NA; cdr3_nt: TGTGCCAGCAGTTCCACCTCCCCTGGGACAGGGTACCAAGAGACCCAGTACTTC; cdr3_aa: CASSSTSPGTGYQETQYF
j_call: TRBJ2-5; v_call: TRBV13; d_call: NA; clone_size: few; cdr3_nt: TGTGCCAGCAGCTCCCAAGGGCAAGCCGTTCTGGGGGAGACCCAGTACTTC; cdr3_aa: CASSSQGQAVLGETQYF
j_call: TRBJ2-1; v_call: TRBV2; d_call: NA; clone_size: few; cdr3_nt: TGTGCCAGCTCGGCTCAAAGGGGGGGAACCTACAATGAGCAGTTCTTC; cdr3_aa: CASSAQRGGTYNEQFF
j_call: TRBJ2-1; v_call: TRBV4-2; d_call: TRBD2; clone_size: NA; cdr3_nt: TGTGCCAGCAGCCAGGGCCTAGCGGGAGCACACAATGAGCAGTTCTTC; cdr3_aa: CASSQGLAGAHNEQFF
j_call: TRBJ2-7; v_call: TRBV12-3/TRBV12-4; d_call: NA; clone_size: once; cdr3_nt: TGTGCCAGCGCTGGGGCAGGGGTCGGCGAGCAGTACTTC; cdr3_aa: CASAGAGVGEQYF
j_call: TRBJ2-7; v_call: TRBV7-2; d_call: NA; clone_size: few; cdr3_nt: TGTGCCAGCCGGGGGCAAGTGTCCTACGAGCAGTACTTC; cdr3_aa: CASRGQVSYEQYF
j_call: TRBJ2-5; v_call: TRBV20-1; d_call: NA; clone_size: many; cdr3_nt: TGCAGTGCTAGAGGGGGAGGACCCCGGGAGACCCAGTACTTC; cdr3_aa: CSARGGGPRETQYF
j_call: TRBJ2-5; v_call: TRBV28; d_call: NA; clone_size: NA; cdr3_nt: TGTGCCAGCAATCGGGGCGGTACGGAGACCCAGTACTTC; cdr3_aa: CASNRGGTETQYF
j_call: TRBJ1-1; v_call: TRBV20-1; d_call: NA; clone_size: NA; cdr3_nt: TGCAGTGCTAGAGATCCGAGGGGCACTGAAGCTTTCTTT; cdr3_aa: CSARDPRGTEAFF